A selection of T cell receptor beta chains follows, all from one sample in a study of beta chain features in type 1 diabetes. Assay used: immunoSEQ multiplex PCR; TCRdb lists only in-frame clones, some missing. The repertoire holds some 180,000 clones, with roughly an eighth as singletons. The sample taken for sequencing was central memory CD4+ T cells from blood. These receptors were obtained from a woman between 18 and 30 years old in good health. Both conserved end residues are part of each CDR3. A D gene is named only where the DNA matches it firmly. Only part of the rows carry a size: once, few, many, or a class if the clone is expanded.

j_call	clone_size	cdr3_length	d_call	v_call	cdr3_aa	cdr3_nt
TRBJ2-5	-	14	TRBD2	TRBV10-3	CAISTGTSTETQYF	TGTGCCATCAGCACCGGGACTAGCACAGAGACCCAGTACTTC
TRBJ2-7	-	15	TRBD2	TRBV9	CASSVGSGGGQEQYF	TGTGCCAGCAGCGTAGGTTCGGGGGGGGGCCAGGAGCAGTACTTC
TRBJ1-2	few	15	-	TRBV7-8	CASSSVPRGSDGYTF	TGTGCCAGCAGCTCAGTACCCAGGGGCAGTGATGGCTACACCTTC
TRBJ2-7	few	11	TRBD1	TRBV20-1	CSADRASEQYF	TGCAGTGCAGACAGGGCAAGTGAGCAGTACTTC
TRBJ2-5	few	12	-	TRBV7-2	CASSVTRETQYF	TGTGCCAGCAGCGTCACGCGGGAGACCCAGTACTTC
TRBJ2-5	few	12	-	TRBV30	CAWHRVGETQYF	TGTGCCTGGCACAGGGTTGGGGAGACCCAGTACTTC
TRBJ2-3	-	15	-	TRBV5-1	CASSLWAGSTDTQYF	TGCGCCAGCAGCTTGTGGGCAGGGAGCACAGATACGCAGTATTTT
TRBJ2-7	-	14	TRBD2	TRBV29-1	CSVGLAGGPGEQYF	TGCAGCGTTGGGCTAGCGGGAGGGCCGGGCGAGCAGTACTTC
TRBJ2-7	few	12	-	TRBV30	CAWSVVGVEQYF	TGTGCCTGGAGTGTGGTCGGGGTCGAGCAGTACTTC
TRBJ2-1	-	16	-	TRBV7-2	CASSPRVPRSYNEQFF	TGTGCCAGCAGCCCCCGGGTCCCGCGCTCCTACAATGAGCAGTTCTTC
TRBJ2-3	few	16	-	TRBV4-3	CASSQGPGRSTDTQYF	TGCGCCAGCAGCCAAGGGCCAGGGAGGTCTACAGATACGCAGTATTTT
TRBJ2-7	many	12	-	TRBV11-1	CASRPPTGEQYF	TGTGCCAGCAGACCCCCCACAGGCGAGCAGTACTTC
TRBJ2-1	-	16	-	TRBV6-6	CASSYATGLSYNEQFF	TGTGCCAGCAGTTACGCAACAGGGTTGTCCTACAATGAGCAGTTCTTC
TRBJ2-1	-	14	TRBD2	TRBV29-1	CSVVSAGGFNEQFF	TGCAGCGTTGTCTCAGCGGGAGGGTTCAATGAGCAGTTCTTC
TRBJ2-6	few	16	-	TRBV21-1	CASSIPHTSGANVLTF	TGTGCCAGCAGCATCCCCCACACCTCTGGGGCCAACGTCCTGACTTTC
TRBJ2-5	few	15	TRBD2	TRBV30	CAWSPGLAGYVTQYF	TGTGCCTGGAGTCCCGGACTAGCGGGATATGTGACCCAGTACTTC
TRBJ2-3	few	14	TRBD1	TRBV7-7	CASSQDRSTDTQYF	TGTGCCAGCAGCCAGGACAGGAGCACAGATACGCAGTATTTT
TRBJ2-3	-	15	TRBD2	TRBV28	CASSLLAGDTDTQYF	TGTGCCAGCAGTTTACTGGCGGGGGACACAGATACGCAGTATTTT
TRBJ1-2	few	12	-	TRBV7-3	CASSLNTDGYTF	TGTGCCAGCAGCTTAAACACAGATGGCTACACCTTC
TRBJ1-2	-	15	TRBD1	TRBV28	CASSRPGTGNYGYTF	TGTGCCAGCAGTCGTCCCGGGACAGGGAACTATGGCTACACCTTC
TRBJ1-2	few	15	TRBD1	TRBV5-6	CASSLGDRGAYGYTF	TGTGCCAGCAGCTTGGGGGACAGGGGCGCGTATGGCTACACCTTC
TRBJ1-1	few	13	-	TRBV30	CAWARDFNTEAFF	TGTGCCTGGGCCAGGGACTTTAACACTGAAGCTTTCTTT
TRBJ1-1	few	16	TRBD1	TRBV5-5	CASSFGQQGGRTEAFF	TGTGCCAGCAGCTTCGGACAACAGGGGGGCCGCACTGAAGCTTTCTTT
TRBJ2-7	few	14	TRBD2	TRBV10-3	CASSYLGRGDEQYF	TGTGCCAGCAGTTACCTCGGCCGGGGGGACGAGCAGTACTTC
TRBJ2-7	few	15	-	TRBV30	CAWSVPGGVTYEQYF	TGTGCCTGGAGTGTTCCTGGCGGGGTTACCTACGAGCAGTACTTC
TRBJ2-7	few	16	TRBD2	TRBV4-2	CASSHVPTSGPMEQYF	TGTGCCAGCAGCCACGTTCCGACTAGCGGGCCGATGGAGCAGTACTTC
TRBJ1-1	-	15	-	TRBV5-1	CASSLERSGSTEAFF	TGCGCCAGCAGCTTAGAAAGATCCGGGTCCACTGAAGCTTTCTTT
TRBJ2-5	few	13	-	TRBV6-5	CASSYGGSETQYF	TGTGCCAGCAGTTACGGGGGGTCGGAGACCCAGTACTTC
TRBJ1-2	few	13	TRBD1	TRBV10-3	CAIKATGGYGYTF	TGTGCCATCAAGGCCACAGGGGGATACGGCTACACCTTC
TRBJ2-7	-	14	-	TRBV5-1	CASSPNRAPYEQYF	TGCGCCAGCAGCCCCAACAGGGCCCCCTACGAGCAGTACTTC
TRBJ2-1	-	16	TRBD1	TRBV6-5	CASSLPGTGGYNEQFF	TGTGCCAGCAGTTTGCCCGGGACAGGGGGCTACAATGAGCAGTTCTTC